This entry lists 8 T cell receptor beta chains sequenced from one sample in a study of T cell changes during pregnancy in multiple sclerosis. TCRdb's table, derived via immunoSEQ multiplex PCR, lists solely in-frame clones and lacks some. The sample shows some 87,000 clones, 92% of them seen only once. This specimen was peripheral blood, taken in the first trimester of pregnancy. Every receptor here comes from a female donor with multiple sclerosis, enrolled in a pregnancy study.

This clone was detected only once. The sample carries other DNA sequences with the same CDR3. This chain connects TRBV4-3 to TRBJ2-1; maybe TRBD2 (5 bases). V dropped 1 base and J dropped 4 bases, with 11 bases sitting between them. From germline, CDR1 is LGHNA and CDR2 YSLEER. CDR3 length: 15 residues. This chain's CDR3 is CASSQVAGNYNEQFF. CDR3 nucleotide sequence: TGCGCCAGCAGCCAAGTCGCGGGCAATTACAATGAGCAGTTCTTC.

The V and J genes are TRBV25-1 and TRBJ2-3; possible D gene TRBD2, 7 bases. Trimming took off 3 bases at V and 2 bases at J, with 18 bases between the two ends. Germline CDR1 is MGHDK and CDR2 is SYGVNS. The CDR3 has 17 residues. The CDR3 coding sequence is TGTGCCAGCAGTGAGAGGGGGGGGATAATAGACACAGATACGCAGTATTTT. It is translated as CASSERGGIIDTDTQYF.

The rearrangement joins TRBV5-6 to TRBJ2-5, with 9 bases aligning to TRBD2. The J call is doubtful: the DNA matches TRBJ2-7 better. CDR1 and CDR2 (germline): SGHDT, YYEEEE. The CDR3 sequence is 17 residues long. This CDR3 reads CASSLRLGGRAPYEQYF. CDR3 nucleotide sequence: TGTGCCAGCAGCTTGAGATTGGGCGGGAGGGCCCCCTACGAGCAGTACTTC.

The chain employs TRBV19 and TRBJ2-1, with TRBD1 matching 7 bases. CDR1 LNHDA and CDR2 SQIVND come from the germline V gene (reference sequence). This CDR3 contains 14 residues. V gave up 1 base and J gave up 9 bases; unmatched junction bases: 6. The CDR3: CASSIATAGGEQFF. In DNA, the CDR3 is TGTGCCAGTAGTATAGCAACGGCAGGGGGTGAGCAGTTCTTC. The whole variable domain, remainder taken from reference TRBV19 and TRBJ2-1, is DGGITQSPKYLFRKEGQNVTLSCEQNLNHDAMYWYRQDPGQGLRLIYYSQIVNDFQKGDIAEGYSVSREKKESFPLTVTSAQKNPTAFYLCASSIATAGGEQFFGPGTRLTVL.

This chain uses TRBV27 with TRBJ2-7, with unresolved D. Trimming shortened V by 8 bases and J by 4 bases, and 12 bases separated the two germline ends. This CDR3 region has 12 residues. In germline, CDR1 is MNHEY, CDR2 SMNVEV (reference sequence). The CDR3 region has the DNA TGTGCCAGCGGGCTGACCGGTTACGAGCAGTACTTC. It encodes CASGLTGYEQYF.

CDR3 protein: CASSDSRPDEGQFF. The CDR3 bases are TGCGCCAGCAGCGATTCTAGACCCGACGAAGGGCAGTTCTTC. This rearrangement joins TRBV5-1 to TRBJ2-1, with D uncertain. Germline V gene data show CDR1 as SGHRS and CDR2 as YFSETQ. The CDR3 sequence is 14 residues long. V lost 4 bases and J 12 bases, leaving 20 bases between the germline ends.

This chain connects TRBV11-2 to TRBJ2-7; 7 bases match TRBD1. From germline, CDR1 is SGHAT and CDR2 FQNNGV. The CDR3 spans 16 residues. V lost 4 bases, J lost 2 bases, and 11 bases stayed unmatched. The CDR3 DNA sequence: TGTGCCAGCAGCTCACAGGGGATAGGGCCAACCTACGAGCAGTACTTC. Protein: CASSSQGIGPTYEQYF.

The gene calls are TRBV21-1 and TRBJ1-2; the D call in the table, TRBD1, was not verified against the DNA. TRBV21-1 is flagged as a pseudogene. This CDR3 has 13 amino acids. The CDR3 here is CASSKGTGQGYTF. CDR3 coding DNA: TGTGCCAGCAGCAAGGGGACAGGTCAGGGCTACACCTTC.